This section outlines one T cell receptor (beta chain) sequence together with its context. This record comes from a study of PD-L1 blockade in urothelial cancer. The CDR3 spans 12 residues. The germline V and J ends were trimmed by 3 bases and 3 bases, with 6 bases remaining between them. Germline values: CDR1 SGHTA, CDR2 FQGNSA. The time point is: peripheral blood 6 weeks after treatment start. The protocol was immunoSEQ multiplex PCR, while the TCRdb copy is restricted to in-frame clones and leaves out a portion. Of about 30,000 clones listed, 79% are singletons. The sample in question was PBMCs, obtained around atezolizumab (anti-PD-L1) treatment. This sequence joins TRBV7-2 and TRBJ2-7; tentative D call: TRBD1 (5 bases). The TCR comes from a man in his 70s with urothelial cancer. The CDR3 DNA follows: TGTGCCAGCAGCTTTCAGGGCTACGAGCAGTACTTC. Its translation is CASSFQGYEQYF.